One and the same sample provided the 10 T cell receptor beta chains below, sequenced in a study of OX40 agonist ivuxolimab in advanced cancers. Some clones are missing from TCRdb's copy, which holds only in-frame ones; the method was immunoSEQ multiplex PCR. The sample includes tens of thousands of clones, about 88% of them seen just once. Sequenced here: CD4+ or CD8+ T cells sorted from blood, sampled in a trial of the OX40 agonist ivuxolimab. The source is an adult with an advanced solid tumor such as melanoma, head and neck, liver or kidney cancer.

This chain joins TRBV9 and TRBJ2-1; TRBD2 might be the D (5 bases). Germline CDR1 is SGDLS and CDR2 is YYNGEE. V was cut by 8 bases and J by 12 bases, with 15 bases left in between. This CDR3 spans 11 amino acids. The CDR3 reads CASGPPRGQFF. CDR3 nucleotides: TGTGCCAGTGGGCCGCCTCGGGGGCAGTTCTTC.

This clone is a singleton in its sample. The chain employs TRBV25-1 and TRBJ2-2, with 12 nucleotides matching TRBD1. The V and J ends lost 7 bases and 4 bases, in that order; junction bases with no gene match: 4. The germline V gene encodes CDR1 MGHDK and CDR2 SYGVNS. The CDR3 covers 15 residues. CDR3 sequence reads: CASTQGQGATGELFF. DNA of the CDR3: TGTGCCAGCACCCAGGGACAGGGGGCCACCGGGGAGCTGTTTTTT.

The chain couples TRBV2 to TRBJ2-1, with 7 positions matching TRBD2. The ends lost 6 bases at V and 6 bases at J; junction bases unmatched: 11. CDR3 length: 15 amino acids. The germline V gene encodes CDR1 SNHLY and CDR2 FYNNEI. CDR3 DNA sequence: TGTGCCAGCAGAGGGCTAGCGGTCCGGGGCAATGAGCAGTTCTTC. Encoded protein: CASRGLAVRGNEQFF.

V is TRBV7-2 and J is TRBJ1-1; D is undetermined. This CDR3 is 12 amino acids long. V lost 0 bases and J 9 bases, leaving 8 bases between the germline ends. The germline CDR1 and CDR2 sequences are SGHTA and FQGNSA. CDR3 sequence: CASSLAPGKAFF. The CDR3 region has the DNA TGTGCCAGCAGCTTAGCGCCCGGTAAAGCTTTCTTT.

The CDR3, as DNA: TGCGCCAGCAGCTCCGCTGGCACCGGGGAGCTGTTTTTT. Protein product: CASSSAGTGELFF. This chain joins TRBV5-1 and TRBJ2-2; no clear D. Germline values: CDR1 SGHRS, CDR2 YFSETQ. This CDR3 spans 13 amino acids. Trimming cost V 3 bases and J 4 bases, with 7 bases left between them.

The CDR3 DNA reads TGTGCCAGCAGCTTAGTGGGAGGGCCTGCAGATACGCAGTATTTT. Protein: CASSLVGGPADTQYF. The J gene is TRBJ2-3, the V gene TRBV11-2; the match to TRBD2 covers 7 bases. With 1 base clipped from V and 4 bases from J, the junction kept 5 bases outside the gene matches. Germline assignment: CDR1 SGHAT and CDR2 FQNNGV. CDR3 length equals 15 residues.

This sequence joins TRBV7-6 and TRBJ2-2; TRBD2 agrees at 10 bases. The CDR3 has 16 residues. J lost 5 bases, V lost 5 bases, and 8 bases had no gene match. Germline-derived CDR1 and CDR2 are SGHVS and FNYEAQ. The CDR3 bases are TGTGCCAGCAGCCAGACCCTAGCGGGGGATACCGGGGAGCTGTTTTTT. It encodes CASSQTLAGDTGELFF. The whole variable domain, filled in from reference TRBV7-6 and TRBJ2-2, reads GAGVSQSPRYKVTKRGQDVALRCDPISGHVSLYWYRQALGQGPEFLTYFNYEAQQDKSGLPNDRFSAERPEGSISTLTIQRTEQRDSAMYRCASSQTLAGDTGELFFGEGSRLTVL.

The V gene is TRBV6-5, the J gene TRBJ2-1, with TRBD2 matching 10 bases. Germline values: CDR1 MNHEY, CDR2 SVGAGI. Germline trimming cut 9 bases from V and 7 bases from J; bases unmatched to any gene: 6. This CDR3 has 13 amino acids. The CDR3, as DNA: TGTGCCAGTTCTAGCGGGAGTAGTAATGAGCAGTTCTTC. Its protein is CASSSGSSNEQFF.

V is TRBV19 and J is TRBJ2-3, with D possibly matching TRBD1 (5 bases). The V end was cut by 9 bases, the J end by 0 bases, with 19 bases between. This CDR3 comprises 16 residues. Germline V gene lookup returns CDR1 LNHDA and CDR2 SQIVND (reference sequence). This chain's CDR3 is CASQNLQAGSTDTQYF. The CDR3 nucleotides are TGTGCCAGCCAGAACTTACAGGCCGGGAGCACAGATACGCAGTATTTT. Drawing the rest from reference TRBV19 and TRBJ2-3, the complete variable domain is DGGITQSPKYLFRKEGQNVTLSCEQNLNHDAMYWYRQDPGQGLRLIYYSQIVNDFQKGDIAEGYSVSREKKESFPLTVTSAQKNPTAFYLCASQNLQAGSTDTQYFGPGTRLTVL.

This rearrangement joins TRBV19 to TRBJ2-2; D is perhaps TRBD2 (6 bases). This CDR3 is 17 amino acids long. In germline, CDR1 is LNHDA, CDR2 SQIVND (reference sequence). V gave up 1 base and J gave up 4 bases, with 16 bases separating them. The CDR3 DNA sequence: TGTGCCAGTAGTATAGTTCGGGTAGCGGTGAGCACCGGGGAGCTGTTTTTT. Its translation is CASSIVRVAVSTGELFF. Full variable domain (outside the CDR3, taken from reference TRBV19 and TRBJ2-2): DGGITQSPKYLFRKEGQNVTLSCEQNLNHDAMYWYRQDPGQGLRLIYYSQIVNDFQKGDIAEGYSVSREKKESFPLTVTSAQKNPTAFYLCASSIVRVAVSTGELFFGEGSRLTVL.